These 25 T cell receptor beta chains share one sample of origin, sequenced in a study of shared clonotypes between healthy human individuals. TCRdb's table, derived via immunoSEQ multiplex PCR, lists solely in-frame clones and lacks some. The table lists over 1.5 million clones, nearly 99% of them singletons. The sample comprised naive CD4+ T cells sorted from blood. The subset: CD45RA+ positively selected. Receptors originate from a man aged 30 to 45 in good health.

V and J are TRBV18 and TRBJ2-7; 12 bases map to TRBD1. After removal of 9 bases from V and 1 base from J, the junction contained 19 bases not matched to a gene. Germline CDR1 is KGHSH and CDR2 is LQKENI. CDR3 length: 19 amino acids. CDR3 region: CARRKPGQGASDQSYEQYF. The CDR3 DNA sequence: TGTGCCAGGAGAAAACCGGGACAGGGGGCTTCGGATCAATCCTACGAGCAGTACTTC.

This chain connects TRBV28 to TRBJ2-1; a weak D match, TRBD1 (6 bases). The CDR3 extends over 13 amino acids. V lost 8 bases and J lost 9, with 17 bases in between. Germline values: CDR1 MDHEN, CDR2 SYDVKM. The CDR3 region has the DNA TGTGCCAGCCCCAACAAACAGGGAACTGAGCAGTTCTTC. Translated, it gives CASPNKQGTEQFF.

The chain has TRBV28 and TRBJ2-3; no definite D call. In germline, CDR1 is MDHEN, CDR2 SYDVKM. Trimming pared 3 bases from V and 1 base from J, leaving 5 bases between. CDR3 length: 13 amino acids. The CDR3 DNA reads TGTGCCAGCAGTTTTTTCGGCACAGATACGCAGTATTTT. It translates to CASSFFGTDTQYF.

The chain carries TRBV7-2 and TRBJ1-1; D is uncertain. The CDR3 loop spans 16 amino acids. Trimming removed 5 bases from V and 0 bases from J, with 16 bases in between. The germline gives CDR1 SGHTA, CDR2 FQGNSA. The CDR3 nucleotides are TGTGCCAGCAGCCCGTACCGGGAAACCATGAACACTGAAGCTTTCTTT. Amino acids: CASSPYRETMNTEAFF.

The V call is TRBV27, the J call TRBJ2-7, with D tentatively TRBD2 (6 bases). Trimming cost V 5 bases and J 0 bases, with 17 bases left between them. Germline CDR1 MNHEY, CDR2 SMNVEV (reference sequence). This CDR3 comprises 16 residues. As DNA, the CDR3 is TGTGCCAGCAGTCGATCCGGAGGGTTGAGCTCCTACGAGCAGTACTTC. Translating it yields CASSRSGGLSSYEQYF.

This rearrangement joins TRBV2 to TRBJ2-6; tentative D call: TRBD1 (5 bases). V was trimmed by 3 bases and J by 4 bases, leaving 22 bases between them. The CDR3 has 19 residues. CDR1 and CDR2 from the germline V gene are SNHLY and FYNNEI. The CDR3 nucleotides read TGTGCCAGCAGTGATTTGGGCAGGGCTACCCTAGGAGGGGCCAACGTCCTGACTTTC. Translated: CASSDLGRATLGGANVLTF.

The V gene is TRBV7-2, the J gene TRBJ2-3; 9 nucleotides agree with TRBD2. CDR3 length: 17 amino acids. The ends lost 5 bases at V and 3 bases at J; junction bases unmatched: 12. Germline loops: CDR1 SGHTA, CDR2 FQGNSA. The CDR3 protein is CASSPWGASGATDTQYF. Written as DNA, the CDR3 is TGTGCCAGCAGCCCTTGGGGGGCTAGCGGGGCTACAGATACGCAGTATTTT.

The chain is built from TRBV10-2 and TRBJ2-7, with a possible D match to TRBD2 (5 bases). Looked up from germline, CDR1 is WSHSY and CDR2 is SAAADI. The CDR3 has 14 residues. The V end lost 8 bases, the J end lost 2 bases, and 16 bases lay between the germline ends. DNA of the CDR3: TGCGCCAGCCTTACTAGAACCCTACCCTACGAGCAGTACTTC. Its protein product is CASLTRTLPYEQYF.

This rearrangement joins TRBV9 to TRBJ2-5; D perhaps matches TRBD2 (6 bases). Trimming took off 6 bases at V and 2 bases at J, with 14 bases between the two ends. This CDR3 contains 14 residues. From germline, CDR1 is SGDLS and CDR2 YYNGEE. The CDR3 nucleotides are TGTGCCAGCATCCCTCGGGGGTCTCAAGAGACCCAGTACTTC. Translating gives CASIPRGSQETQYF.

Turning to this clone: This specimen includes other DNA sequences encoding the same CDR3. The CDR3: CASSPGYEQYF. CDR3 coding DNA: TGTGCCAGCAGCCCCGGCTACGAGCAGTACTTC. The J gene is TRBJ2-7, the V gene TRBV2; the D is unclear. The CDR3 contains 11 residues. Trimming stripped 6 bases from V and 3 bases from J, with 6 bases between. Germline V gene lookup returns CDR1 SNHLY and CDR2 FYNNEI. The full variable domain, with the rest looked up from reference TRBV2 and TRBJ2-7, is EPEVTQTPSHQVTQMGQEVILRCVPISNHLYFYWYRQILGQKVEFLVSFYNNEISEKSEIFDDQFSVERPDGSNFTLKIRSTKLEDSAMYFCASSPGYEQYFGPGTRLTVT.

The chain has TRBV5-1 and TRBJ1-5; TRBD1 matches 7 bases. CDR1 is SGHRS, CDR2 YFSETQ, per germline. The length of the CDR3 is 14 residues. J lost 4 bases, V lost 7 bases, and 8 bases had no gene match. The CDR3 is CASSLDRENQPQHF. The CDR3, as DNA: TGCGCCAGCTCCCTAGACAGGGAGAATCAGCCCCAGCATTTT.

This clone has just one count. CDR3 in DNA: TGTGCCAGCGGCAACAGGGGTCAAGAGACCCAGTACTTC. The encoded protein is CASGNRGQETQYF. The chain combines TRBV27 with TRBJ2-5, with 7 bases that match TRBD1. The CDR3 has 13 residues. After removal of 8 bases from V and 2 bases from J, the junction contained 5 bases not matched to a gene. Germline CDR1 reads MNHEY; CDR2 reads SMNVEV (reference sequence).

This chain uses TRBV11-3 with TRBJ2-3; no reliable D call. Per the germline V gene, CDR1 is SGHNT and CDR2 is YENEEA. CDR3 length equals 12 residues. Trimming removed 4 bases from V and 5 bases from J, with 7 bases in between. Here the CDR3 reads CASSSAGDTQYF. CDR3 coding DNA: TGTGCCAGCAGCTCCGCAGGAGATACGCAGTATTTT.

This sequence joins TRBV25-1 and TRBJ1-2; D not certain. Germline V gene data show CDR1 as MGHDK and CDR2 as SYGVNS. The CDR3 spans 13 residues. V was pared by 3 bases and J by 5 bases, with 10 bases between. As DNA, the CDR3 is TGTGCCAGCAGTGATCGCAGATATTATGGCTACACCTTC. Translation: CASSDRRYYGYTF.

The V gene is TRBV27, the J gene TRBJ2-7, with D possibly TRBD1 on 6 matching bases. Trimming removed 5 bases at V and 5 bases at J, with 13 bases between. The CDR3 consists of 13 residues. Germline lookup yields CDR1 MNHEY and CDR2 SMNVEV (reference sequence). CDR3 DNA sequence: TGTGCCAGCAGTGGCGGTCCAGGGGACGAGCAGTACTTC. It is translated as CASSGGPGDEQYF.

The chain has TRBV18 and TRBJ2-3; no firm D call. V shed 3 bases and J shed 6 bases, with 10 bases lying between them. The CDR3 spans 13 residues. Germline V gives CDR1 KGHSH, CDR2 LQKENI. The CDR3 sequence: CASSPLPRDTQYF. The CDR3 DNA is TGTGCCAGCTCACCCCTCCCCCGCGATACGCAGTATTTT. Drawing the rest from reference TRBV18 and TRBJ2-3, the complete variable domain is NAGVMQNPRHLVRRRGQEARLRCSPMKGHSHVYWYRQLPEEGLKFMVYLQKENIIDESGMPKERFSAEFPKEGPSILRIQQVVRGDSAAYFCASSPLPRDTQYFGPGTRLTVL.

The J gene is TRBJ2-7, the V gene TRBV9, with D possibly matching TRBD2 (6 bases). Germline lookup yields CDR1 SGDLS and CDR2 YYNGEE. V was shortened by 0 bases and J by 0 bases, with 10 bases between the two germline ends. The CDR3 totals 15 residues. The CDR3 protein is CASSVDFGGSYEQYF. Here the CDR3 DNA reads TGTGCCAGCAGCGTAGACTTCGGGGGCTCCTACGAGCAGTACTTC.

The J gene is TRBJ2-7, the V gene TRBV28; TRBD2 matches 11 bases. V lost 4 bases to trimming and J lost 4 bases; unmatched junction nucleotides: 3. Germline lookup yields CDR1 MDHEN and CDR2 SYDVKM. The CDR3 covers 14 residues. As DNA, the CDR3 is TGTGCCAGCAGTTCGGGACTAGCGGCGTACGAGCAGTACTTC. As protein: CASSSGLAAYEQYF. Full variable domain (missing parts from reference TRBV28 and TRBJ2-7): DVKVTQSSRYLVKRTGEKVFLECVQDMDHENMFWYRQDPGLGLRLIYFSYDVKMKEKGDIPEGYSVSREKKERFSLILESASTNQTSMYLCASSSGLAAYEQYFGPGTRLTVT.

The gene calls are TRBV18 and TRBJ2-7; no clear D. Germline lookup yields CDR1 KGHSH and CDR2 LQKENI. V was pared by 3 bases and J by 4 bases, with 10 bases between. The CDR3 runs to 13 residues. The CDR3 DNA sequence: TGTGCCAGCTCACCCTTGGACGTGTACGAGCAGTACTTC. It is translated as CASSPLDVYEQYF.

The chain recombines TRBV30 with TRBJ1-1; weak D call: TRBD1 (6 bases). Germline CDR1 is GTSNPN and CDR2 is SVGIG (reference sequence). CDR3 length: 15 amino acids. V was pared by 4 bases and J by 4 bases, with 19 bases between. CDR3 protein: CAWTRGEPGATEAFF. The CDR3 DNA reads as TGTGCCTGGACCCGGGGTGAACCAGGGGCCACTGAAGCTTTCTTT.

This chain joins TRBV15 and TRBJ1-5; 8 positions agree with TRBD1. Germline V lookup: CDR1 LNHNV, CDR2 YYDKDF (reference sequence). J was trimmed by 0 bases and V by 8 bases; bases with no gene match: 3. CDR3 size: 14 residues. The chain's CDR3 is CATADRDSNQPQHF. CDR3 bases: TGTGCCACCGCGGACAGGGATAGCAATCAGCCCCAGCATTTT.

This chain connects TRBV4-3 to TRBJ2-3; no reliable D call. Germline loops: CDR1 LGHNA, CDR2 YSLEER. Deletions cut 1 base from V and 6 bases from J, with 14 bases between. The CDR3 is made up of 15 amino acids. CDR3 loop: CASSQGSRGRDTQYF. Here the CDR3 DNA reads TGCGCCAGCAGCCAAGGATCTAGAGGCAGGGATACGCAGTATTTT.

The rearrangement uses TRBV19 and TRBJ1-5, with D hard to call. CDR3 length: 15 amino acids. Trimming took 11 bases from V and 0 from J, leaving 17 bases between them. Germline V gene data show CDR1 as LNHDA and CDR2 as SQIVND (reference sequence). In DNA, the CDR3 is TGTGCCTCGCAAACACGGAGGGTTAGCAATCAGCCCCAGCATTTT. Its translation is CASQTRRVSNQPQHF.

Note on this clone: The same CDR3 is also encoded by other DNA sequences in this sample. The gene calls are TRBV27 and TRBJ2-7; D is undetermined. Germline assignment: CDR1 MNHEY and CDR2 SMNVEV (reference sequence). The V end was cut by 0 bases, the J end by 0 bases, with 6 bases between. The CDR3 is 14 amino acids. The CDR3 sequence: CASSLSRRSYEQYF. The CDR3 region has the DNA TGTGCCAGCAGTTTATCCCGCCGCTCCTACGAGCAGTACTTC.

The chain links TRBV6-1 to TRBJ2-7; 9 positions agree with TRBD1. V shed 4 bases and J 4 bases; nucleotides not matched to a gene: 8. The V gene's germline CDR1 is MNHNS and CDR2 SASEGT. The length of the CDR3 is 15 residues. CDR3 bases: TGTGCCAGCAGTGCTTACAGGGGGCAGGGGTACGAGCAGTACTTC. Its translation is CASSAYRGQGYEQYF.